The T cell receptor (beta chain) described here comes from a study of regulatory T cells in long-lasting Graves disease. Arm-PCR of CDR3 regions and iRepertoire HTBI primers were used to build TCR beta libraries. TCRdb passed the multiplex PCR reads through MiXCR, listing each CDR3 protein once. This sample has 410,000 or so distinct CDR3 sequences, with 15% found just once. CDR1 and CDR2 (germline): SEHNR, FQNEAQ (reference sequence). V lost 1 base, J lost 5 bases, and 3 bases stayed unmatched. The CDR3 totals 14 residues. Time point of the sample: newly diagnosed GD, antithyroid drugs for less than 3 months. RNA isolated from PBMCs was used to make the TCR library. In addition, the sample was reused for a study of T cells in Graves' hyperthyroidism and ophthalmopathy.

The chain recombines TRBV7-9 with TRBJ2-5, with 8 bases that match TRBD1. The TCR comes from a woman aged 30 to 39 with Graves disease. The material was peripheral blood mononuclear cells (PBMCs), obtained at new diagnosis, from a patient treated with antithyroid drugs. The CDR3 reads CASSLDWTGETQYF. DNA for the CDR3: TGTGCCAGCAGCTTAGATTGGACAGGGGAGACCCAGTACTTC.